Reported below is one T cell receptor (beta chain). Its target is not known. This entry is derived from a study of shared clonotypes between healthy human individuals. In the study overall: Donor composition was a couple of women and a few men, aged 18 to 49.

Naive-designated CD8 cells lacked CD45RO, were positively enriched for CCR7, and omitted terminally differentiated effector memory CD45RA+ cells. General study results and limits: The small donor group covered limited genetic and exposure diversity.

Researchers divided each subset's genomic DNA evenly across several immunoSEQ plates. Each sorted subset replicate got 200 ng genomic DNA, approximately 27,000 genomes. Sequenced by immunoSEQ multiplex PCR; TCRdb stores in-frame clones only, minus some. The repertoire holds hundreds of thousands of clones, more than 95% seen once, with around 0.3% in the top ten. V lost 5 bases and J lost 4; bases outside the gene matches: 11. This CDR3 comprises 16 residues. Germline V gene sequence: CDR1 MDHEN, CDR2 SYDVKM. The sample comprised naive CD8+ T cells sorted from blood. The J gene is TRBJ2-3, the V gene TRBV28; 8 positions match TRBD2. This clonotype was obtained from a man aged 25-45 years in good health. Here the CDR3 reads CASSTQEVREADTQYF. The DNA of the CDR3 is TGTGCCAGCAGTACCCAGGAAGTGCGGGAGGCAGATACGCAGTATTTT. The full variable domain, its missing parts supplied by reference TRBV28 and TRBJ2-3, is DVKVTQSSRYLVKRTGEKVFLECVQDMDHENMFWYRQDPGLGLRLIYFSYDVKMKEKGDIPEGYSVSREKKERFSLILESASTNQTSMYLCASSTQEVREADTQYFGPGTRLTVL.